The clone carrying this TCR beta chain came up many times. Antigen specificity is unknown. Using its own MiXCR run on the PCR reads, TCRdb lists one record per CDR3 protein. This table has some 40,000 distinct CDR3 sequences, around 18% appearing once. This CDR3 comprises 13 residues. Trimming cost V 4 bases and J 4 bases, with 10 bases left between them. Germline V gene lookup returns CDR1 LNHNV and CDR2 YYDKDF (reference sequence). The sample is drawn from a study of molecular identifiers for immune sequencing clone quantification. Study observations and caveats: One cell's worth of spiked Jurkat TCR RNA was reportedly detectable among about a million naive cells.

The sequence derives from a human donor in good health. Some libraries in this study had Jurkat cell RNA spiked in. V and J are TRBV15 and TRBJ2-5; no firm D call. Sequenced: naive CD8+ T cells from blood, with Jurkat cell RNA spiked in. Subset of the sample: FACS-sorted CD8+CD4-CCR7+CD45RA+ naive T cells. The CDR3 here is CATSTPGGETQYF. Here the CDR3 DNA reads TGTGCCACCAGCACGCCGGGTGGAGAGACCCAGTACTTC.